Each of the 27 T cell receptor beta chains below was sequenced from the same sample in a study of technical replicates of blood from several donors. Profiling relied on immunoSEQ multiplex PCR, and the TCRdb table lists in-frame clones only, not all of them. The sample lists 85,000 to 95,000 clones; about 95% were seen once. The sequenced sample was T cells isolated from PBMCs. These receptors originate from a human donor in good health.

The chain has TRBV4-1 and TRBJ2-1; 8 bases agree with TRBD1. The germline CDR1 and CDR2 sequences are MGHRA and YSYEKL. This CDR3 spans 17 amino acids. Trimming took 3 bases from V and 5 from J; bases not matched to a gene: 12. The CDR3 loop reads CASSHDRTGRTDNEQFF. Written as DNA, the CDR3 is TGCGCCAGCAGCCATGACCGGACAGGGAGGACGGACAATGAGCAGTTCTTC.

The rearrangement joins TRBV2 to TRBJ2-7; D is possibly TRBD1 (5 bases). V was trimmed by 6 bases and J by 2 bases, leaving 11 bases between them. This CDR3 has 13 amino acids. Germline V gene lookup returns CDR1 SNHLY and CDR2 FYNNEI. CDR3 DNA: TGTGCCAGCAGAGCGCGACAGACCTACGAGCAGTACTTC. Its protein product is CASRARQTYEQYF.

This chain links TRBV2 with TRBJ1-2, with TRBD1 matching over 9 bases. Looked up from germline, CDR1 is SNHLY and CDR2 is FYNNEI. The CDR3 has 12 amino acids. V lost 8 bases to trimming and J lost 4 bases; unmatched junction nucleotides: 2. Written as DNA, the CDR3 is TGTGCCAGCCGGGGACAGGGCTATGGCTACACCTTC. It encodes CASRGQGYGYTF.

The CDR3 coding sequence is TGTGCCAGCAGTCCACCGGGACTAGCTTCCGATACGCAGTATTTT. The encoded protein is CASSPPGLASDTQYF. V and J are TRBV6-5 and TRBJ2-3; 9 positions match TRBD2. J was trimmed by 6 bases and V by 5 bases; bases with no gene match: 9. Germline lookup yields CDR1 MNHEY and CDR2 SVGAGI. The length of the CDR3 is 15 residues.

The V gene is TRBV9, the J gene TRBJ1-3, with D hard to call. There are 15 residues in the CDR3. Germline V CDR1 and CDR2: SGDLS, YYNGEE. With 0 bases removed from V and 2 bases from J, the gap between germline ends came to 9 bases. CDR3 coding DNA: TGTGCCAGCAGCGTAGGGGCACTCACTGGAAACACCATATATTTT. Protein: CASSVGALTGNTIYF.

This clone came up a few times. The genes are TRBV28 and TRBJ2-3; 9 nucleotides agree with TRBD1. CDR1 is MDHEN and CDR2 is SYDVKM in the germline V gene. J was trimmed by 2 bases and V by 5 bases; bases with no gene match: 14. CDR3 length equals 18 residues. The CDR3 reads CASSTPFSTGGDTDTQYF. In DNA, the CDR3 is TGTGCCAGCAGTACTCCCTTCTCGACAGGGGGGGACACAGATACGCAGTATTTT. The full variable domain, completed using reference TRBV28 and TRBJ2-3, is DVKVTQSSRYLVKRTGEKVFLECVQDMDHENMFWYRQDPGLGLRLIYFSYDVKMKEKGDIPEGYSVSREKKERFSLILESASTNQTSMYLCASSTPFSTGGDTDTQYFGPGTRLTVL.

This rearrangement joins TRBV15 to TRBJ2-4; a weak D match, TRBD2 (6 bases). The CDR3 runs 15 residues. The germline V gene encodes CDR1 LNHNV and CDR2 YYDKDF (reference sequence). Trimming removed 0 bases at V and 7 bases at J, with 13 bases between. CDR3 residues: CATSRDQAGGNIQYF. DNA for the CDR3: TGTGCCACCAGCAGAGATCAGGCCGGAGGGAACATTCAGTACTTC.

In this sample, this clone turned up once. The chain carries TRBV19 and TRBJ2-7; 9 bases agree with TRBD1. The CDR3 has 15 residues. V lost 1 base, J lost 0 bases, and 1 base stayed unmatched. The germline V gene encodes CDR1 LNHDA and CDR2 SQIVND (reference sequence). The CDR3 is CASSIAGQGSYEQYF. The CDR3 DNA reads TGTGCCAGTAGTATAGCGGGACAGGGCTCCTACGAGCAGTACTTC.

V usage is TRBV7-9 and J usage is TRBJ2-7; 7 bases match TRBD2. The CDR3 spans 16 residues. V lost 5 bases to trimming and J lost 1 base; unmatched junction nucleotides: 11. Per germline, CDR1 SEHNR and CDR2 FQNEAQ (reference sequence). CDR3 region: CASSPPLGLVSYEQYF. CDR3 in DNA: TGTGCCAGCAGCCCGCCCCTAGGACTAGTGTCCTACGAGCAGTACTTC.

The V gene is TRBV15, the J gene TRBJ1-4, with 9 nucleotides matching TRBD1. With 1 base clipped from V and 5 bases from J, the junction kept 2 bases outside the gene matches. Germline assignment: CDR1 LNHNV and CDR2 YYDKDF (reference sequence). The CDR3 loop spans 15 amino acids. CDR3: CATSRGGQGNEKLFF. The CDR3 nucleotides read TGTGCCACCAGCAGAGGGGGACAGGGAAATGAAAAACTGTTTTTT.

The chain couples TRBV4-1 to TRBJ1-3; D is possibly TRBD1 (5 bases). CDR3 size: 16 residues. Germline CDR1 reads MGHRA; CDR2 reads YSYEKL. V was pared by 1 base and J by 0 bases, with 10 bases between. For the CDR3, the DNA is TGCGCCAGCAGCCAAGGTCCCCAGGGCTCTGGAAACACCATATATTTT. Translating it yields CASSQGPQGSGNTIYF.

The chain couples TRBV13 to TRBJ1-3, with 11 bases that match TRBD1. V was clipped by 4 bases and J by 3 bases; unmatched bases: 5. Germline CDR1 PRHDT, CDR2 FYEKMQ (reference sequence). This CDR3 is 16 amino acids long. CDR3 coding DNA: TGTGCCAGCAGCTGGGGGACAGGGGGTAGTGGAAACACCATATATTTT. This translates into CASSWGTGGSGNTIYF. Full variable domain (remainder filled in from reference TRBV13 and TRBJ1-3): AAGVIQSPRHLIKEKRETATLKCYPIPRHDTVYWYQQGPGQDPQFLISFYEKMQSDKGSIPDRFSAQQFSDYHSELNMSSLELGDSALYFCASSWGTGGSGNTIYFGEGSWLTVV.

This clone came up once. The chain combines TRBV9 with TRBJ2-4; maybe TRBD2 (5 bases). This CDR3 region has 15 residues. Trimming left V 0 bases short and J 2 bases short, with 9 bases between. Germline values: CDR1 SGDLS, CDR2 YYNGEE. The CDR3 DNA follows: TGTGCCAGCAGCGTAGACAGCGGAACCAAAAACATTCAGTACTTC. Its protein is CASSVDSGTKNIQYF.

The V call is TRBV7-8, the J call TRBJ2-7, with 7 positions matching TRBD2. CDR3 length: 14 amino acids. Looked up from germline, CDR1 is SGHVS and CDR2 is FQNEAQ. The V and J ends lost 2 bases and 3 bases, in that order; junction bases with no gene match: 4. Here the CDR3 DNA reads TGTGCCAGCAGCTTAAGTTGGGGGGGCTACGAGCAGTACTTC. It encodes CASSLSWGGYEQYF. The whole variable domain, filled in from reference TRBV7-8 and TRBJ2-7, reads GAGVSQSPRYKVAKRGQDVALRCDPISGHVSLFWYQQALGQGPEFLTYFQNEAQLDKSGLPSDRFFAERPEGSVSTLKIQRTQQEDSAVYLCASSLSWGGYEQYFGPGTRLTVT.

This CDR3 is CASSSGLAVLNEQFF. The DNA for the CDR3 is TGTGCCAGCAGCTCGGGACTAGCGGTTCTCAATGAGCAGTTCTTC. The chain combines TRBV7-2 with TRBJ2-1; the match to TRBD2 covers 11 bases. The CDR3 length is 15 residues. J lost 6 bases, V lost 4 bases, and 5 bases had no gene match. Germline V lookup: CDR1 SGHTA, CDR2 FQGNSA.

CDR3 loop: CASSLSGKGTDTQYF. The DNA of the CDR3 is TGTGCCAGCAGCTTAAGCGGGAAAGGCACAGATACGCAGTATTTT. The chain couples TRBV7-2 to TRBJ2-3, with 7 nucleotides matching TRBD2. CDR3 length: 15 residues. J lost 1 base, V lost 2 bases, and 3 bases had no gene match. Germline V gene lookup returns CDR1 SGHTA and CDR2 FQGNSA.

The chain joins TRBV7-2 to TRBJ2-1; TRBD2 matches 11 bases. V shed 1 base and J 7 bases; nucleotides not matched to a gene: 3. The CDR3 covers 15 residues. The V gene's germline CDR1 is SGHTA and CDR2 FQGNSA. The CDR3 DNA is TGTGCCAGCAGCTTAGTAGCGGGAGGGTCGAATGAGCAGTTCTTC. Translated: CASSLVAGGSNEQFF.

The V call is TRBV28, the J call TRBJ2-1; TRBD2 matches at 8 bases. The germline gives CDR1 MDHEN, CDR2 SYDVKM. The CDR3 runs 13 residues. Trimming took 5 bases from V and 9 from J; bases not matched to a gene: 6. CDR3 sequence reads: CASSPGTRGEQFF. The CDR3 DNA sequence: TGTGCCAGCAGTCCCGGGACTAGGGGTGAGCAGTTCTTC.

The V call is TRBV30, the J call TRBJ1-4; D uncertain. Germline V lookup: CDR1 GTSNPN, CDR2 SVGIG (reference sequence). Trimming took off 5 bases at V and 4 bases at J, with 8 bases between the two ends. The CDR3 has 12 amino acids. CDR3 in DNA: TGTGCCTGGTTACTGAGTAATGAAAAACTGTTTTTT. Translating it yields CAWLLSNEKLFF.

This chain connects TRBV2 to TRBJ1-2, with unresolved D. V lost 4 bases and J 3 bases, leaving 12 bases between the germline ends. Per germline, CDR1 SNHLY and CDR2 FYNNEI. This CDR3 region has 14 residues. CDR3 amino acids: CASSVFPGDYGYTF. CDR3 in DNA: TGTGCCAGCAGTGTTTTCCCCGGGGACTATGGCTACACCTTC.

This clone is a singleton in its sample. The V gene is TRBV11-3, the J gene TRBJ2-5; 9 positions agree with TRBD1. The germline V gene encodes CDR1 SGHNT and CDR2 YENEEA. Trimming cost V 6 bases and J 5 bases; bases outside gene matches: 13. The CDR3 is 16 amino acids. As DNA, the CDR3 is TGTGCCAGCAGTCACCCTTTTTCACAGGGGGCCGAGACCCAGTACTTC. Translating gives CASSHPFSQGAETQYF. Looking up the rest from reference TRBV11-3 and TRBJ2-5 gives the full variable domain: EAGVVQSPRYKIIEKKQPVAFWCNPISGHNTLYWYLQNLGQGPELLIRYENEEAVDDSQLPKDRFSAERLKGVDSTLKIQPAELGDSAVYLCASSHPFSQGAETQYFGPGTRLLVL.

The chain employs TRBV5-6 and TRBJ2-7, with 7 bases matching TRBD2. In germline, CDR1 is SGHDT, CDR2 YYEEEE. The CDR3 has 14 residues. Trimming cost V 2 bases and J 1 base; bases outside gene matches: 3. The CDR3 sequence: CASSFGGSSYEQYF. The CDR3 nucleotides read TGTGCCAGCAGCTTCGGCGGGAGTTCCTACGAGCAGTACTTC.

The chain is built from TRBV21-1 and TRBJ2-3; no check of the table's D call, TRBD1, against the DNA was made. TRBV21-1 represents a pseudogene. The CDR3 consists of 15 residues. CDR3 in amino acids: CASSKDSVTGDTQYF. Written as DNA, the CDR3 is TGTGCCAGCAGCAAAGACTCTGTCACAGGCGATACGCAGTATTTT.

The J gene is TRBJ2-7, the V gene TRBV28; TRBD2 matches 7 bases. Losses at the gene ends were 6 bases for V and 3 bases for J; bases not matched to a gene: 14. The CDR3 contains 16 residues. The germline V gene has CDR1 MDHEN and CDR2 SYDVKM. The CDR3 DNA sequence: TGTGCCAGCAGCCGGGCGCGGGACTACGTCGACTACGAGCAGTACTTC. This encodes CASSRARDYVDYEQYF. Combining the CDR3 with reference TRBV28 and TRBJ2-7 gives the whole variable domain DVKVTQSSRYLVKRTGEKVFLECVQDMDHENMFWYRQDPGLGLRLIYFSYDVKMKEKGDIPEGYSVSREKKERFSLILESASTNQTSMYLCASSRARDYVDYEQYFGPGTRLTVT.

The chain recombines TRBV7-9 with TRBJ1-4, with a tentative D call TRBD1 (5 bases). The CDR3 sequence is 15 residues long. Germline CDR1 reads SEHNR; CDR2 reads FQNEAQ (reference sequence). Trimming pared 5 bases from V and 2 bases from J, leaving 12 bases between. The CDR3 protein is CASSQSGPTNEKLFF. In DNA, the CDR3 is TGTGCCAGCAGCCAATCAGGGCCCACTAATGAAAAACTGTTTTTT. Based on the CDR3 plus reference TRBV7-9 and TRBJ1-4, the full variable domain is DTGVSQNPRHKITKRGQNVTFRCDPISEHNRLYWYRQTLGQGPEFLTYFQNEAQLEKSRLLSDRFSAERPKGSFSTLEIQRTEQGDSAMYLCASSQSGPTNEKLFFGSGTQLSVL.

The rearrangement joins TRBV14 to TRBJ1-2; TRBD1 matches 11 bases. The CDR3 length is 14 residues. Trimming took 4 bases from V and 4 from J; bases not matched to a gene: 2. Germline V CDR1 and CDR2: SGHDN, FVKESK. The CDR3: CASSLGTGGYGYTF. CDR3 DNA sequence: TGTGCCAGCAGCCTCGGGACAGGGGGCTATGGCTACACCTTC.

CDR3 residues: CASSFDSLNTEAFF. DNA for the CDR3: TGTGCCAGCAGCTTCGACAGCTTGAACACTGAAGCTTTCTTT. V and J are TRBV5-8 and TRBJ1-1, with a weak D call TRBD1 (5 bases). Trimming removed 2 bases from V and 0 bases from J, with 8 bases in between. Looked up from germline, CDR1 is SGHTS and CDR2 is YDEGEE. The CDR3 is 14 residues long.